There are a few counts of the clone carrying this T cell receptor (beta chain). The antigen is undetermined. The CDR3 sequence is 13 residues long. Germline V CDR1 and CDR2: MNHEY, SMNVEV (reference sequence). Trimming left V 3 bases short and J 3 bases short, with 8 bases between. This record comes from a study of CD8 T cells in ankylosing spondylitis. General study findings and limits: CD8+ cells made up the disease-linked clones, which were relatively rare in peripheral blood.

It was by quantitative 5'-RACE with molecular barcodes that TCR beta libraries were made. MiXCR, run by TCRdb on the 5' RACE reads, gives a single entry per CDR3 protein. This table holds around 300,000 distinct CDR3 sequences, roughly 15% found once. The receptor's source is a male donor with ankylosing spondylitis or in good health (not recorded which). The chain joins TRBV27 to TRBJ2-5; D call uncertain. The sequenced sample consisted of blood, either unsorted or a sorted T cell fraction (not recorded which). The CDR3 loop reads CASSFRYEETQYF. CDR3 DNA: TGTGCCAGCAGTTTTAGGTACGAAGAGACCCAGTACTTC.